This T cell receptor (beta chain) derives from a study of CD8+ T cells in alopecia areata. Specified treatment: oral pan-JAK inhibitor, 5-10 mg twice daily. Both peripheral blood and punch biopsies of lesional scalp skin were obtained from patients who had alopecia areata. This clone has just a few counts. What it binds is unknown. CDR1 ENHRY and CDR2 SYGVKD come from the germline V gene. The length of the CDR3 is 12 residues. Trimming left V 6 bases short and J 6 bases short, with 8 bases between. Study observations and caveats: Scalp clonality, along with expanded CD8+ clones among the top 100, was significantly decreased by tofacitinib. Persistence of many expanded lesional clones was seen in scalp and blood during tofacitinib.

Following extraction, RNA underwent reverse transcription to cDNA, which served as the sequencing template. Produced via immunoSEQ multiplex PCR; TCRdb's table is partial and in-frame only. The sample contains some 220,000 clones, 50% to 60% of which appear only once. Material: CD4+ T cells sorted from blood, obtained at week 4, from a patient treated with tofacitinib. The chain is built from TRBV10-3 and TRBJ2-2; D is unclear. This clonotype was obtained from a human donor with alopecia areata. This CDR3 is CAIRGLAGELFF. CDR3 DNA: TGTGCCATCAGGGGTCTGGCCGGGGAGCTGTTTTTT.